This paragraph reports one T cell receptor (beta chain). Between the trimmed V and J ends, which lost 2 bases and 8 bases, there was a span of 20 bases. Germline V gene sequence: CDR1 MNHEY, CDR2 SVGAGI. The CDR3 is made up of 16 amino acids. This sample is drawn from a study of T cell changes during pregnancy in multiple sclerosis. TCRdb keeps only in-frame clones here, not all; method: immunoSEQ multiplex PCR. The repertoire holds tens of thousands of clones, with about 90% as singletons. The chain is built from TRBV6-5 and TRBJ2-3; possible D gene TRBD2, 6 bases. This TCR was sampled from a female donor with multiple sclerosis, enrolled in a pregnancy study. Sequencing used peripheral blood, obtained before pregnancy. The CDR3 loop reads CASSYARANWRATQYF. The CDR3 nucleotides read TGTGCCAGCAGTTACGCCAGAGCTAACTGGAGGGCTACGCAGTATTTT.